What follows is one T cell receptor beta chain and its context. Alongside a J-beta primer mix, a sample-barcoded 5' primer served in a second PCR lasting about 7 to 12 cycles. TCRdb re-analysed the 5' RACE reads in MiXCR, keeping a single row per CDR3 protein. The table includes over 600,000 distinct CDR3 sequences, roughly 21% detected once. This specimen belongs to a study of blood T cells in healthy people across ages. Study overall: Capturing about one barcoded beta molecule per two T cells was achieved by template switching.

Staff drew around 10 milliliters of peripheral blood from each donor. Per individual sample, total RNA of at least 6 micrograms was extracted. Sequencing was done on a sample of blood. The TCR comes from a man aged 65-85 years in good health.

This chain's CDR3 is CASRTGPPTNEKLFF. The CDR3 DNA reads TGTGCCAGCAGAACGGGCCCACCAACTAATGAAAAACTGTTTTTT. The V and J genes are TRBV28 and TRBJ1-4; no clear D gene. CDR3 size: 15 residues. Germline CDR1 reads MDHEN; CDR2 reads SYDVKM. V lost 6 bases to trimming and J lost 0 bases, with 11 bases between them.